The T cell receptor beta chain described here comes from a study of CD8+ T cells in alopecia areata listed by TCRdb under 2018. With respect to the entire study: Treated patients were enrolled in an open-label pilot trial of oral tofacitinib, 5 to 10 mg twice daily, for moderate-to-severe alopecia areata. Scalp clonality was compared across normal scalp (n=4), patchy alopecia areata scalp (n=8), and alopecia totalis/universalis scalp (n=8). Patients on tofacitinib were biopsied at baseline and after 4 and 24 weeks of treatment, and several of the patients also had a later scalp biopsy. In both human patients and the C3H/HeJ mouse model, the study applied high-throughput TCRbeta sequencing to look at T cell clonal expansion in alopecia areata. immunoSEQ multiplex PCR using 35 Vbeta forward primers and 13 Jbeta reverse primers was used to amplify TCRbeta CDR3 regions. Patients stayed on tofacitinib for 6 to 18 months and then had 6 months of follow-up off drug so that delayed response and recurrence could be assessed. RNA was obtained with the PAXgene miRNA kit for fixed scalp, the miRNeasy kit for PBMCs, and the RNeasy kit for mouse skin. In humans, TCRbeta sequencing was performed on scalp tissue and on sorted CD4+ and CD8+ peripheral blood T cells from healthy controls and from patients with patchy or totalis/universalis alopecia areata.

The time point tag for this specimen amounts to: baseline before oral tofacitinib. Peripheral blood and lesional scalp punch biopsies were obtained from patients with alopecia areata. PBMCs were isolated by density centrifugation and stained for CD3, CD4 and CD8, and CD4+ and CD8+ T cells were sorted on a FACSAria. CDR1 is given as SQVTM and CDR2 as ANQGSEA, both from the germline V gene. V has 3 bases trimmed and J has 4 bases trimmed; junction bases matching no gene number 6. The CDR3 spans 13 residues, from the cysteine through the phenylalanine. Only the CDR3 DNA is retained, 39 bases long and in frame from the first base. Points the paper makes about the study in general: Unlike mouse skin, which is dominated by gammadelta T cells, normal human skin has resident alphabeta T cells that are also sequenced, and this complicates analysis of the scalp TCR repertoire. Shared TCR sequences between patients were less evident than in mice, which may be partly attributable to HLA diversity in the patient population. Lesional scalp, especially in alopecia totalis/universalis, showed higher clonality and more expanded CD8+ clones than normal scalp, suggesting antigenic drive.

The library was generated by the immunoSEQ multiplex PCR assay. RNA was extracted from all samples and reverse transcribed into cDNA as template for TCR sequencing. First-strand cDNA was synthesized with SuperScript III using a 2:1 mix of oligo-dT and random hexamers. Amplification bias was assessed with a synthetic immune receptor repertoire, and residual bias was removed computationally. The study's processing was this. Raw reads were preprocessed for error removal, and CDR3 was defined according to IMGT conventions as running from the conserved cysteine to phenylalanine. Clonality was computed by normalizing Shannon entropy by log2 of the number of productive unique TCRs and subtracting the result from 1. CD4 or CD8 identity of scalp clones was inferred by cross-referencing scalp TCRbeta sequences with sorted blood CD4 and CD8 repertoires. TCRdb carries this immuneACCESS record with in-frame sequences only. Its versions omit some clonotypes, under half of them owing to an unresolved V gene in the studies checked, with the rest unexplained. The V and J calls and clone size are taken from that table; D and trimming were inferred from the DNA. The sample contains 65,000 to 75,000 clones, roughly half of them found a single time. The ten largest make up about 18% of the sample.

Details on this clone: Its antigen specificity is not known. Base qualities are not at hand, and no much larger clone is one base apart.

This chain joins TRBV29-1 to TRBJ2-7, with 7 junctional bases fitting TRBD1. The TCR originated in a human donor with alopecia areata. The sample was CD8+ T cells sorted from blood, taken at week 0. The CDR3 reads as follows: CSVEGTDSYEQYF. DNA sequence: TGCAGCGTTGAGGGGACAGATTCGTACGAGCAGTACTTC.